This T cell receptor (beta chain) comes out of a study of blood T cell repertoires in COVID-19. Study-wide context: PBMCs, B-cell-depleted T cells, or T cells were the source of the cDNA or gDNA that made up the material.

After removal of 5 bases from V and 8 bases from J, the junction contained 4 bases not matched to a gene. Germline assignment: CDR1 SNHLY and CDR2 FYNNEI. The CDR3 spans 14 residues. The Seattle patients, enrolled during active infection, were followed longitudinally. As handled by the study authors: Amplifying reference gene primers gave estimates of nucleated cell counts. The assay was immunoSEQ multiplex PCR, and TCRdb's table has in-frame clones only and misses some. The DNA was the basis for D and trimming; V, J and clone size are from that table. The sample includes about 95,000 clones, 80% to 90% of them seen just once.

This chain connects TRBV2 to TRBJ1-6; 9 bases map to TRBD1. Sequencing used peripheral blood. This clonotype originated in a man of 80 years or more with COVID-19, enrolled during active disease. The CDR3 region is CASSLGQGYSPLHF. In DNA form, the CDR3 reads TGTGCCAGCAGTTTAGGACAGGGGTATTCACCCCTCCACTTT.